This TCR beta chain was captured in a study of blood T cell repertoires in COVID-19. Study-wide context: Specimens from acute and convalescent COVID-19 originated in the United States, Italy and Spain. PBMCs, B-cell-depleted T cells, or T cells were the source of the cDNA or gDNA that made up the material.

In the original analysis: Cell counts per sample came from amplifying reference gene primers. Profiled with immunoSEQ multiplex PCR; TCRdb holds only in-frame clones, not every one. V and J calls and clone size are as listed in that table; D and trimming were resolved from the DNA. The sample records approximately 64,000 clones, about 88% being singletons. CDR1 is SGHTS, CDR2 YDEGEE, per germline. V was cut by 0 bases and J by 2 bases, with 18 bases left in between. This CDR3 is built from 17 residues. This clone was counted only a few times. J is TRBJ2-7 and V is TRBV5-8; the D gene is possibly TRBD1 (8 bases). Material: peripheral blood. The receptor was isolated from a man in his sixties or seventies with acute or convalescent COVID-19. CDR3 in DNA: TGTGCCAGCAGCTTGGCCGGGGGGACAGGCCTGGCCTACGAGCAGTACTTC. This gives the protein CASSLAGGTGLAYEQYF. Variable domain in full (rest from reference TRBV5-8 and TRBJ2-7): EAGVTQSPTHLIKTRGQQATLRCSPISGHTSVYWYQQALGLGLQFLLWYDEGEERNRGNFPPRFSGRQFPNYSSELNVNALELEDSALYLCASSLAGGTGLAYEQYFGPGTRLTVT.